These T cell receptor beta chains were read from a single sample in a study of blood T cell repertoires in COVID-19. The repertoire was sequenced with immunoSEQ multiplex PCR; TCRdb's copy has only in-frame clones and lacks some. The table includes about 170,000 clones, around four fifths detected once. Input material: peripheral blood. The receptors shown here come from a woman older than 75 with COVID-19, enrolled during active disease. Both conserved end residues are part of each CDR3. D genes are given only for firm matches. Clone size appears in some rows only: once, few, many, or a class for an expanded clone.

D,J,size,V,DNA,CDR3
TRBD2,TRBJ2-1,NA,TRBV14,TGTGCCAGCAGCCAAGAAGGACCGGGAGGGAAAAGGAATGAGCAGTTCTTC,CASSQEGPGGKRNEQFF
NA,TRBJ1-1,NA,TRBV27,TGTGCCAGCAGTTTACTGGGGGCCGCTACTGAAGCTTTCTTT,CASSLLGAATEAFF
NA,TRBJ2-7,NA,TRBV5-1,TGCGCCAGCAGCGACCTGGGGGGGCACGAGCAGTACTTC,CASSDLGGHEQYF
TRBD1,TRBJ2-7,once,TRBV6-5,TGTGCCAGCTCAAGAGGACAGGGGGCGGTCGAGCAGTACTTC,CASSRGQGAVEQYF
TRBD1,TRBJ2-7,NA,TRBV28,TGTGCCAGCAGTCAGGGGGACACTAAATTCTACGAGCAGTACTTC,CASSQGDTKFYEQYF
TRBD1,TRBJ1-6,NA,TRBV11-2,TGTGCCAGCAGCCTCAAATCAGGGGGTTCACCCCTCCACTTT,CASSLKSGGSPLHF
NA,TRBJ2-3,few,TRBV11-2,TGTGCCAGCAGCTTAGGTGCGGTTAGCACAGATACGCAGTATTTT,CASSLGAVSTDTQYF
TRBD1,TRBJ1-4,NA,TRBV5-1,TGCGCCAGCAGCTTGGTTGGGACAGGGGCTTCAACTAATGAAAAACTGTTTTTT,CASSLVGTGASTNEKLFF
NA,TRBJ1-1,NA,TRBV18,TGTGCCAGCTCAGCAGGGGTCACTGAAGCTTTCTTT,CASSAGVTEAFF
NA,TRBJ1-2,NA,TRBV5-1,TGCGCCAGCAGCTTCCTCACTACTAACTATGGCTACACCTTC,CASSFLTTNYGYTF
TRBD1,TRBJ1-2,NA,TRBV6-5,TGTGCCAGCAGTTACCCCAGGACAGGAGACTATGGCTACACCTTC,CASSYPRTGDYGYTF
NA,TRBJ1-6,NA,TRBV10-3,TGTGCCATCAAAAGGCAGGGCGAGAATTCACCCCTCCACTTT,CAIKRQGENSPLHF
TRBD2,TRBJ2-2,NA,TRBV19,TGTGCCAGTATCCCCGTTTGGGGGGGAGACGGGGAGCTGTTTTTT,CASIPVWGGDGELFF
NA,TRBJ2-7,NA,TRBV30,TGTGCCTGGAGTGTAAAGGACTCACGCTCCTACGAGCAGTACTTC,CAWSVKDSRSYEQYF
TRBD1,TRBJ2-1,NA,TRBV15,TGTGCCACCAGCAGGGGACAGGGCTCCTACAATGAGCAGTTCTTC,CATSRGQGSYNEQFF
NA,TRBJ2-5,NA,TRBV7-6,TGTGCCAGCAGCCAACAAGAGACCCAGTACTTC,CASSQQETQYF
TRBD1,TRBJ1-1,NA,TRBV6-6,TGTGCCAGCAGTTACTCGGGGACAGGGACTGAAGCTTTCTTT,CASSYSGTGTEAFF
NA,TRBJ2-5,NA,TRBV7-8,TGTGCCAGCAGCTTAGCGGGCAGCCAAGAGACCCAGTACTTC,CASSLAGSQETQYF
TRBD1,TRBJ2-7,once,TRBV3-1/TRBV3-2,TGTGCCAGCAGACCTACCGGACAGGGACACTACGAGCAGTACTTC,CASRPTGQGHYEQYF
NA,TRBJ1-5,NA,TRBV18,TGTGCCAGCTCACCACAGGGGGATCAGCCCCAGCATTTT,CASSPQGDQPQHF
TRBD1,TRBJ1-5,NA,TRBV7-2,TGTGCCAGCAGCGACCGACAGGGTCCCCAGCATTTT,CASSDRQGPQHF
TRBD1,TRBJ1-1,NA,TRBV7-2,TGTGCCAGCAGCCGGGACAGGGTTGGAGCTTTCTTT,CASSRDRVGAFF
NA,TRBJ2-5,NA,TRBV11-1,TGTGCCAGCAGCTTAGGGCTCGGCGGTCGACAAGAGACCCAGTACTTC,CASSLGLGGRQETQYF
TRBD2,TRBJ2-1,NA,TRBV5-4,TGTGCCAGCAGGGGGGACTACGCCTCCTACAATGAGCAGTTCTTC,CASRGDYASYNEQFF
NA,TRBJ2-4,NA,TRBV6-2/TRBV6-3,TGTGCCAGCAGTTTTCGGGCAGGGCCTGTAGCCAAAAACATTCAGTACTTC,CASSFRAGPVAKNIQYF
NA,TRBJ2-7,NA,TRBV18,TGTGCCAGCTCACCACCGGGACACCCCTCCTACGAGCAGTACTTC,CASSPPGHPSYEQYF
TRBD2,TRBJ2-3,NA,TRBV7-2,TGTGCCAGCAGCTCCCGGACTAGCGGGAAAGGGCTATTCACAGATACGCAGTATTTT,CASSSRTSGKGLFTDTQYF
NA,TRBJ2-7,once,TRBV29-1,TGCAGCGTTGAACAAGGAGGGCTGCCCTCCTACGAGCAGTACTTC,CSVEQGGLPSYEQYF
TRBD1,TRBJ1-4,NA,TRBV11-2,TGTGCCAGCAGCTCAACCAGGGGGCTCGTCGAAAAACTGTTTTTT,CASSSTRGLVEKLFF
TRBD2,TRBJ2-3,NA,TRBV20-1,TGCAGTGCTAGTGAGCGGGGGGGCACAGATACGCAGTATTTT,CSASERGGTDTQYF
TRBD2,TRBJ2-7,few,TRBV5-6,TGTGCCAGCAGCCCCGGGACTAGGGTGCCCTACGAGCAGTACTTC,CASSPGTRVPYEQYF
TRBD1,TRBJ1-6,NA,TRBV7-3,TGTGCCAGCAGCCGTGGACAGGGGCATAATTCACCCCTCCACTTT,CASSRGQGHNSPLHF
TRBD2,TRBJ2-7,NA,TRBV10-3,TGTGCCATCAGTGAGTCGAAGGGGAGGGAGCTCTCCTACGAGCAGTACTTC,CAISESKGRELSYEQYF
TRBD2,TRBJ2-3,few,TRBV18,TGTGCCAGCTCACCCCGGGGGGGGGAAGATACGCAGTATTTT,CASSPRGGEDTQYF
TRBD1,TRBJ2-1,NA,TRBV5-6,TGTGCCAGCAGATCGTGGACAGGGTTATATGAGCAGTTCTTC,CASRSWTGLYEQFF
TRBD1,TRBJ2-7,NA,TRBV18,TGTGCCAGCTCACCACCGTTGACAGGGCCCAGCTCCTACGAGCAGTACTTC,CASSPPLTGPSSYEQYF
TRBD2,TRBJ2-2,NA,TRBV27,TGTGCCAGCACCCAACTAGCGGGAGCCGTCGGCGGGGAGCTGTTTTTT,CASTQLAGAVGGELFF
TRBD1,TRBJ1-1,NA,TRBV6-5,TGTGCCAGCAGTTACCAACAGGGGAACGCTGAAGCTTTCTTT,CASSYQQGNAEAFF
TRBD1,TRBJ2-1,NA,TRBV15,TGTGCCACCAGCAGAGGTGTTGACAGGGCTATCGATGAGCAGTTCTTC,CATSRGVDRAIDEQFF
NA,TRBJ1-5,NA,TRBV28,TGTGCCAGCAGTTTCCCGGGGAGAAATCAGCCCCAGCATTTT,CASSFPGRNQPQHF